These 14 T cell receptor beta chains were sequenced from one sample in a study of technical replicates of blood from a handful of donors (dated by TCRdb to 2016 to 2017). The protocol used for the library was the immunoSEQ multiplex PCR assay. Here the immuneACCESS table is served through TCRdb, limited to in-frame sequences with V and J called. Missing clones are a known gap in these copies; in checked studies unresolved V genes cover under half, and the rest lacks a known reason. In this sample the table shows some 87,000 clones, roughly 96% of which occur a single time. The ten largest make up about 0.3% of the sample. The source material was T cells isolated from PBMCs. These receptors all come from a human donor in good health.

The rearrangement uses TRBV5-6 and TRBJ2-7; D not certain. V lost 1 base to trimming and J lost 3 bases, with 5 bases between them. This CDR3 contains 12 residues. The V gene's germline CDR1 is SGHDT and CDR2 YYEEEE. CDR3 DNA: TGTGCCAGCAGCTTGTCAGACTACGAGCAGTACTTC. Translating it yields CASSLSDYEQYF.

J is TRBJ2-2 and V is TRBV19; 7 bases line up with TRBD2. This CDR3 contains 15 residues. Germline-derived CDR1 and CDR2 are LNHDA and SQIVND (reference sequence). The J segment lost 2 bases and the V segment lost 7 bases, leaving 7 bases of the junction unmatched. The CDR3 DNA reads TGTGCCAGTACACTCGGACTAGTCAACACCGGGGAGCTGTTTTTT. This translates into CASTLGLVNTGELFF. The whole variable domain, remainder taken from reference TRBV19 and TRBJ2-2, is DGGITQSPKYLFRKEGQNVTLSCEQNLNHDAMYWYRQDPGQGLRLIYYSQIVNDFQKGDIAEGYSVSREKKESFPLTVTSAQKNPTAFYLCASTLGLVNTGELFFGEGSRLTVL.

CDR3 sequence: CAWVRDIYNYGYTF. For the CDR3, the DNA is TGTGCCTGGGTCCGGGACATATATAACTATGGCTACACCTTC. This chain links TRBV30 with TRBJ1-2; maybe TRBD1 (6 bases). This CDR3 has 14 amino acids. CDR1 and CDR2 from the germline V gene are GTSNPN and SVGIG (reference sequence). Trimming left V 5 bases short and J 1 base short, with 14 bases between.

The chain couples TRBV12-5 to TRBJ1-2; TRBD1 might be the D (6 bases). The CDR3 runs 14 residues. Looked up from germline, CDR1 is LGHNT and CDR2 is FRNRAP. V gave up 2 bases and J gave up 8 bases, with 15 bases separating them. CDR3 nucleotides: TGTGCTAGTGGTTTGCCTCAACAGGGACAAGGCTACACCTTC. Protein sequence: CASGLPQQGQGYTF.

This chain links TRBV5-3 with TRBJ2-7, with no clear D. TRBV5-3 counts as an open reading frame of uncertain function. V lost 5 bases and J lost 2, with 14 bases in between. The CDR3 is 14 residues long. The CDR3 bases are TGTGCCAGAAGTCCGCTTGATGAGACCTACGAGCAGTACTTC. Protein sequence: CARSPLDETYEQYF.

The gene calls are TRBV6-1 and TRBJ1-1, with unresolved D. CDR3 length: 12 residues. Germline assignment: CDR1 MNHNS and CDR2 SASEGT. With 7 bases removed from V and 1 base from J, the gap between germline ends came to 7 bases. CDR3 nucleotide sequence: TGTGCCAGCAAGCGGGGGAACACTGAAGCTTTCTTT. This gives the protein CASKRGNTEAFF.

The CDR3 here is CASSLDGRNQPQHF. The CDR3 nucleotides read TGTGCCAGCAGCTTAGATGGCAGAAATCAGCCCCAGCATTTT. The chain links TRBV7-9 to TRBJ1-5; no definite D call. Germline V lookup: CDR1 SEHNR, CDR2 FQNEAQ (reference sequence). This CDR3 is 14 amino acids long. The V end lost 1 base, the J end lost 4 bases, and 8 bases lay between the germline ends.

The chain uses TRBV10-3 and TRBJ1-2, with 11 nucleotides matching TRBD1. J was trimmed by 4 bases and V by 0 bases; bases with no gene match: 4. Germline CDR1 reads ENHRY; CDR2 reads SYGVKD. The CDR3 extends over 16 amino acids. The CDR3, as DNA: TGTGCCATCAGTGAGTCGACGGGGACAGGGGGCTATGGCTACACCTTC. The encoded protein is CAISESTGTGGYGYTF.

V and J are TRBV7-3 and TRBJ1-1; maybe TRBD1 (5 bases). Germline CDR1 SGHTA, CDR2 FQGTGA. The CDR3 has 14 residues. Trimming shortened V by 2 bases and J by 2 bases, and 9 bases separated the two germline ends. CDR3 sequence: CASSLLGGNTEAFF. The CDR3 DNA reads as TGTGCCAGCAGCTTATTGGGGGGAAACACTGAAGCTTTCTTT.

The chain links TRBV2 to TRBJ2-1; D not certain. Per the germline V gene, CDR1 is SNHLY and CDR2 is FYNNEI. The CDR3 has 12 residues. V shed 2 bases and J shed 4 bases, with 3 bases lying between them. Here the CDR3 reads CASSEPYNEQFF. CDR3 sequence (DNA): TGTGCCAGCAGTGAACCTTACAATGAGCAGTTCTTC.

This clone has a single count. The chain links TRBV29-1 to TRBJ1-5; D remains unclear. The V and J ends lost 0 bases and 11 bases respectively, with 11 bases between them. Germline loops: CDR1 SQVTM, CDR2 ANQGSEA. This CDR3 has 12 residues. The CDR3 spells CSVEDPSSTQHF. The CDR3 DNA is TGCAGCGTTGAAGATCCGAGTTCAACCCAGCATTTT.

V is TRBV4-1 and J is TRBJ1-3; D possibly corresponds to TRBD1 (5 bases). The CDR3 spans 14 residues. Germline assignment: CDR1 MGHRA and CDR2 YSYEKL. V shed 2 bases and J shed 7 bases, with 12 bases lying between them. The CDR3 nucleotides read TGCGCCAGCAGCCAAAGGACGGAGGGGAACACCATATATTTT. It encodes CASSQRTEGNTIYF.

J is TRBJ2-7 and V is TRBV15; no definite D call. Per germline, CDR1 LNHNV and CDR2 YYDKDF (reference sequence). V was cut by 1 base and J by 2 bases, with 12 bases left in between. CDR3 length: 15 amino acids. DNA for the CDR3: TGTGCCACCAGCAGAGGGGCAGGTTATACCTACGAGCAGTACTTC. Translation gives CATSRGAGYTYEQYF.

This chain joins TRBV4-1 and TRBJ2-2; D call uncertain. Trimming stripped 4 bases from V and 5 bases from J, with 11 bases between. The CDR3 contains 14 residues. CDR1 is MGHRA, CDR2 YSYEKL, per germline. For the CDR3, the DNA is TGCGCCAGCAGCCCAACGTCCGGGACCGGGGAGCTGTTTTTT. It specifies CASSPTSGTGELFF.